The rows below give T cell receptor beta chains drawn from one sample of a study of blood T cell repertoires in COVID-19. TCRdb's table, derived via immunoSEQ multiplex PCR, lists solely in-frame clones and lacks some. The repertoire holds 40,000 or so clones, with 80% to 90% as singletons. The sample taken for sequencing was peripheral blood. The origin of the receptors is a man aged 35 to 55 with active COVID-19. The CDR3 runs from the conserved cysteine through the conserved F or W. D genes are given only for firm matches. A row's size may be missing; if present it is once, few, many or a size class.

clone_size,v_call,j_call,d_call,cdr3_aa,cdr3_nt
.,TRBV28,TRBJ2-3,TRBD2,CASSLGTSSTDTQYF,TGTGCCAGCAGTTTGGGGACTAGCAGCACAGATACGCAGTATTTT
once,TRBV24-1,TRBJ1-4,.,CATSDLSVFEKLFF,TGTGCCACCAGTGATTTGTCAGTCTTTGAAAAACTGTTTTTT
few,TRBV7-8,TRBJ1-4,.,CASSLGGTAEKLFF,TGTGCCAGCAGCTTAGGCGGGACGGCGGAAAAACTGTTTTTT
.,TRBV5-6,TRBJ2-7,TRBD2,CASSRGLATSEQYF,TGTGCCAGCAGCCGGGGACTAGCTACATCCGAGCAGTACTTC
few,TRBV27,TRBJ2-3,.,CASSLQDPSTDTQYF,TGTGCCAGCAGTTTACAGGATCCAAGCACAGATACGCAGTATTTT
.,TRBV4-1,TRBJ2-7,TRBD1,CASSQLQGASYEQYF,TGCGCCAGCAGCCAACTTCAGGGGGCTTCCTACGAGCAGTACTTC
.,TRBV28,TRBJ2-7,.,CASRRGGVGEQYF,TGTGCCAGCAGAAGAGGGGGAGTGGGCGAGCAGTACTTC
.,TRBV9,TRBJ1-1,.,CASSVTGNAEAFF,TGTGCCAGCAGCGTAACAGGGAATGCTGAAGCTTTCTTT
few,TRBV3-1/TRBV3-2,TRBJ1-2,.,CASSTEQDYGYTF,TGTGCCAGCAGCACCGAGCAAGACTATGGCTACACCTTC
.,TRBV27,TRBJ2-7,TRBD1,CASSRDSYEQYF,TGTGCCAGCAGCCGGGACAGCTACGAGCAGTACTTC
few,TRBV10-3,TRBJ1-2,.,CAISDRGYYGYTF,TGTGCCATCAGTGATCGAGGGTACTATGGCTACACCTTC
.,TRBV10-1,TRBJ2-5,TRBD1,CASSDRTGQETQYF,TGCGCCAGCAGTGATAGGACAGGTCAAGAGACCCAGTACTTC
.,TRBV29-1,TRBJ1-1,TRBD1,CSVRTGGNTEAFF,TGCAGCGTTAGGACAGGGGGCAACACTGAAGCTTTCTTT
.,TRBV21-1,TRBJ2-5,.,CASSPGSRRETQYF,TGTGCCAGCAGCCCCGGGAGCAGGCGAGAGACCCAGTACTTC
few,TRBV6-5,TRBJ2-7,TRBD2,CASSHSSGSTDEQYF,TGTGCCAGCAGTCACAGTAGCGGGAGTACCGACGAGCAGTACTTC
.,TRBV5-4,TRBJ2-7,TRBD2,CASSSPGLAGSKQYF,TGTGCCAGCAGTTCGCCGGGACTAGCGGGATCCAAGCAGTACTTC
once,TRBV25-1,TRBJ2-6,.,CASSAGTGGPGANVLTF,TGTGCCAGCAGTGCGGGGACTGGGGGACCTGGGGCCAACGTCCTGACTTTC
medium-sized,TRBV13,TRBJ1-3,.,CASSLGPGLPGNTIYF,TGTGCCAGCAGCCTAGGCCCCGGTTTGCCTGGAAACACCATATATTTT
.,TRBV28,TRBJ2-7,TRBD2,CASSAPTSGSHEQYF,TGTGCCAGCAGTGCCCCGACTAGCGGGAGCCACGAGCAGTACTTC
once,TRBV6-5,TRBJ2-3,TRBD1,CASSIRDRGTDTQYF,TGTGCCAGCAGTATCCGGGACAGGGGCACAGATACGCAGTATTTT
few,TRBV9,TRBJ2-3,.,CASSVESNTDTQYF,TGTGCCAGCAGCGTAGAGTCTAACACAGATACGCAGTATTTT
.,TRBV3-1/TRBV3-2,TRBJ1-1,.,CASSQLDREAFF,TGTGCCAGCAGCCAACTTGACAGAGAAGCTTTCTTT
.,TRBV18,TRBJ2-3,TRBD2,CASSPGTSGFSSRTDTQYF,TGTGCCAGCTCACCCGGGACTAGCGGCTTCTCATCACGCACAGATACGCAGTATTTT
.,TRBV20-1,TRBJ1-2,TRBD1,CSAPRTGGYTF,TGCAGTGCTCCGCGGACAGGCGGCTACACCTTC
.,TRBV5-4,TRBJ1-2,.,CASSYERGGDGYTF,TGTGCCAGCAGCTACGAGCGGGGAGGAGATGGCTACACCTTC
few,TRBV30,TRBJ2-3,.,CAWSPTAQGNTQYF,TGTGCCTGGAGTCCTACCGCTCAGGGGAATACGCAGTATTTT
.,TRBV28,TRBJ2-7,.,CASSSGRQGQYF,TGTGCCAGCAGCTCTGGACGGCAGGGGCAGTACTTC
.,TRBV10-1,TRBJ2-7,.,CASSEGRVPYEQYF,TGCGCCAGCAGTGAGGGCAGGGTCCCCTACGAGCAGTACTTC
.,TRBV6-5,TRBJ1-3,TRBD1,CASRPGTGANTIYF,TGTGCCAGCAGGCCCGGGACAGGGGCGAACACCATATATTTT
.,TRBV19,TRBJ2-7,TRBD1,CASRGQGAHEQYF,TGTGCCAGTAGGGGACAGGGGGCACACGAGCAGTACTTC
.,TRBV11-2,TRBJ2-5,TRBD1,CASSSRDRGHQETQYF,TGTGCCAGCAGCTCCCGGGACAGGGGTCATCAAGAGACCCAGTACTTC
.,TRBV6-6,TRBJ2-7,TRBD1,CASSYAGTADSYEQYF,TGTGCCAGCAGTTACGCCGGGACAGCTGACTCCTACGAGCAGTACTTC
.,TRBV7-9,TRBJ2-3,.,CASTGERSTDTQYF,TGTGCCAGCACCGGGGAGCGGAGCACAGATACGCAGTATTTT
.,TRBV27,TRBJ2-7,.,CASSLYAPAGLAYEQYF,TGTGCCAGCAGTCTTTATGCCCCGGCGGGATTAGCCTACGAGCAGTACTTC
.,TRBV28,TRBJ2-7,.,CAIPNGGRTEEQYF,TGTGCCATCCCCAACGGGGGACGTACGGAGGAGCAGTACTTC
.,TRBV5-1,TRBJ1-1,.,CASSLGWLANTEAFF,TGCGCCAGCAGCTTGGGTTGGCTGGCGAACACTGAAGCTTTCTTT
.,TRBV27,TRBJ2-7,TRBD2,CASSFGLASSYEQYF,TGTGCCAGCAGTTTTGGACTAGCGAGCTCCTACGAGCAGTACTTC
.,TRBV7-9,TRBJ2-1,.,CASSLSGQYNEQFF,TGTGCCAGCAGCCTTAGCGGCCAGTACAATGAGCAGTTCTTC
few,TRBV28,TRBJ2-4,.,CASSSRGTSPENIQYF,TGTGCCAGCAGTAGCCGCGGCACGAGCCCCGAAAACATTCAGTACTTC
few,TRBV5-4,TRBJ1-2,.,CASSGGMAANYGYTF,TGTGCCAGCAGCGGCGGGATGGCGGCGAACTATGGCTACACCTTC
.,TRBV4-1,TRBJ2-4,TRBD1,CASSQERDRGNIQYF,TGCGCCAGCAGCCAAGAACGAGACAGGGGGAACATTCAGTACTTC
.,TRBV27,TRBJ1-2,.,CASSLTINYDYTF,TGTGCCAGCAGTTTGACCATTAACTATGACTACACCTTC
.,TRBV6-5,TRBJ1-5,.,CASRRGLGQPQHF,TGTGCCAGCAGGAGAGGGCTCGGTCAGCCCCAGCATTTT
.,TRBV2,TRBJ2-3,TRBD1,CASSPPGQGAGDTQYF,TGTGCCAGCAGTCCTCCGGGACAGGGGGCAGGAGATACGCAGTATTTT
.,TRBV28,TRBJ1-2,.,CASSFFTGAAYGYTF,TGTGCCAGCAGTTTTTTTACAGGCGCAGCCTATGGCTACACCTTC
.,TRBV18,TRBJ2-7,.,CASSPALVSEQYF,TGTGCCAGCTCTCCGGCTCTAGTTTCCGAGCAGTACTTC
.,TRBV2,TRBJ2-7,TRBD1,CASSIPVRDRGYEQYF,TGTGCCAGCAGCATCCCCGTTAGGGACAGGGGCTACGAGCAGTACTTC
.,TRBV2,TRBJ2-1,TRBD2,CASSETSGSGNEQFF,TGTGCCAGCAGTGAAACTAGCGGGAGTGGCAATGAGCAGTTCTTC
.,TRBV30,TRBJ1-1,.,CAWSVDMRVNTEAFF,TGTGCCTGGAGTGTAGACATGAGGGTGAACACTGAAGCTTTCTTT
.,TRBV6-5,TRBJ2-7,TRBD1,CASSYETGASYEQYF,TGTGCCAGCAGTTACGAAACAGGGGCTTCCTACGAGCAGTACTTC
.,TRBV29-1,TRBJ2-7,TRBD2,CSVLGLAVYEQYF,TGCAGCGTGCTCGGACTAGCGGTCTACGAGCAGTACTTC
.,TRBV7-9,TRBJ2-2,.,CASSLGQGANTGELFF,TGTGCCAGCAGCTTAGGGCAGGGCGCGAACACCGGGGAGCTGTTTTTT
.,TRBV3-1/TRBV3-2,TRBJ1-3,.,CASSDKRLHARNTIYF,TGTGCCAGCAGCGATAAGCGTTTACACGCACGAAACACCATATATTTT
.,TRBV19,TRBJ2-7,.,CASSNQGTRNEQYF,TGTGCCAGTAGTAACCAGGGGACGCGAAACGAGCAGTACTTC
.,TRBV19,TRBJ2-3,.,CASSIGGQNSDTQYF,TGTGCCAGTAGTATAGGCGGGCAGAACTCAGATACGCAGTATTTT
.,TRBV11-2,TRBJ2-7,.,CASSLDRDGFEQYF,TGTGCCAGCAGCTTAGACAGGGATGGGTTCGAGCAGTACTTC
.,TRBV5-1,TRBJ2-7,TRBD2,CASSLDGLAGAYEQYF,TGCGCCAGCAGCTTGGACGGACTAGCAGGGGCCTACGAGCAGTACTTC
.,TRBV28,TRBJ2-3,TRBD2,CASSSFSKREDTDTQYF,TGTGCCAGCAGTTCCTTTTCGAAGCGGGAGGACACAGATACGCAGTATTTT
.,TRBV12-5,TRBJ1-1,.,CASGLGQGDTEAFF,TGTGCTAGTGGTTTGGGCCAAGGGGACACTGAAGCTTTCTTT
.,TRBV19,TRBJ2-7,.,CASSIKADSPYEQYF,TGTGCCAGTAGTATAAAGGCCGACAGCCCCTACGAGCAGTACTTC